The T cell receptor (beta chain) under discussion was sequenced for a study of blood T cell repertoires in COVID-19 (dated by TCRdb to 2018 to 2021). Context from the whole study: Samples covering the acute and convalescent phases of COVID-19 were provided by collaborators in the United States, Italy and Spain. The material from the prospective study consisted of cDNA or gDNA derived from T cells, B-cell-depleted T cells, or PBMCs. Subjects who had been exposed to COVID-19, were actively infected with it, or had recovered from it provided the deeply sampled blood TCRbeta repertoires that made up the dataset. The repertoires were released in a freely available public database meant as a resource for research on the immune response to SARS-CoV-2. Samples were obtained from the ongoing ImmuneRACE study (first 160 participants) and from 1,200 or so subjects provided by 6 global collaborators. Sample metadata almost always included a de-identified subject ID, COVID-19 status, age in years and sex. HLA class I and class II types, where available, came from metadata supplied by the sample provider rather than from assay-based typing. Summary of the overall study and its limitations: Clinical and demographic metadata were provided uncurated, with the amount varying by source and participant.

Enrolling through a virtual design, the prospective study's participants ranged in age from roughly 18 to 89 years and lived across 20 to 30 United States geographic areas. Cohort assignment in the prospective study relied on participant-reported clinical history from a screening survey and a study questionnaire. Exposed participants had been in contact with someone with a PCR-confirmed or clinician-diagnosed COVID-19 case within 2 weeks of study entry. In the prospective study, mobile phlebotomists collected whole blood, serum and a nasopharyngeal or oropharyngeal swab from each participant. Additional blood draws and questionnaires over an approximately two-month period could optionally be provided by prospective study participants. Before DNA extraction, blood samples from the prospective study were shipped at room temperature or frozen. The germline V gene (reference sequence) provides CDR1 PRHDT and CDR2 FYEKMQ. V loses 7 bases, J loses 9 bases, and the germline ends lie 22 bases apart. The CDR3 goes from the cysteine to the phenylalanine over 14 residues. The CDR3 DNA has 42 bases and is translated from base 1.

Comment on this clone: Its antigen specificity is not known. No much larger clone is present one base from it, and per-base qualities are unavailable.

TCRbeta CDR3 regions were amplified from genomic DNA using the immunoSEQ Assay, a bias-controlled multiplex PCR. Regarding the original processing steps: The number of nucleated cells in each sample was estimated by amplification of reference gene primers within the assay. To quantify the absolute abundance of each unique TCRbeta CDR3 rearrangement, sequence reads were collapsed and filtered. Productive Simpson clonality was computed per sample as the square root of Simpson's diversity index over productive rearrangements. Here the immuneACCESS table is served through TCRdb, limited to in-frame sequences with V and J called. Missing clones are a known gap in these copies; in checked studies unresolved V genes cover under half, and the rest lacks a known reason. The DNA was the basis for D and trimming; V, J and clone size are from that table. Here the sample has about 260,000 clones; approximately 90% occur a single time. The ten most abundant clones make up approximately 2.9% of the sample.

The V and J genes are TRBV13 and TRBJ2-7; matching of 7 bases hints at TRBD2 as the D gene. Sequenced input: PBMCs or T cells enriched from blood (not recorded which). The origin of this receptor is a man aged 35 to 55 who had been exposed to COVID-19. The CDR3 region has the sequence CASNKRGARWAQYF. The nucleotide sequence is TGTGCCAGCAACAAACGGGGGGCGAGGTGGGCGCAGTACTTC.